Following are 27 T cell receptor beta chains from one sample sequenced in a study of CD39 and CD103 CD8 tumor-infiltrating T cells. The table came from immunoSEQ multiplex PCR; TCRdb's copy has only in-frame clones and leaves some out. The table lists some 16,000 clones, 75% to 95% of them singletons. Sequencing used CD8+ T cells sorted from blood. Subset meaning: total memory CD8 T cells (CD45RA-CCR7+/-) from blood or uninvolved lymph node. Receptors were obtained from a human donor with head and neck squamous cell carcinoma.

The chain recombines TRBV9 with TRBJ1-6; D uncertain. CDR1 and CDR2 from the germline V gene are SGDLS and YYNGEE. The CDR3 sequence is 14 residues long. V was clipped by 0 bases and J by 6 bases, with 7 bases between them. CDR3 bases: TGTGCCAGCAGCGTAGACGCGGTTAATTCACCCCTCCACTTT. Translation: CASSVDAVNSPLHF. Together with reference TRBV9 and TRBJ1-6, the CDR3 gives the full variable domain: DSGVTQTPKHLITATGQRVTLRCSPRSGDLSVYWYQQSLDQGLQFLIQYYNGEERAKGNILERFSAQQFPDLHSELNLSSLELGDSALYFCASSVDAVNSPLHFGNGTRLTVT.

This chain joins TRBV6-5 and TRBJ2-3, with TRBD1 matching over 10 bases. J lost 2 bases, V lost 6 bases, and 5 bases had no gene match. There are 15 residues in the CDR3. Germline V gene sequence: CDR1 MNHEY, CDR2 SVGAGI. CDR3 amino acids: CASRTGTGDTDTQYF. The CDR3 DNA follows: TGTGCCAGCAGAACCGGGACAGGGGACACAGATACGCAGTATTTT.

The CDR3 sequence: CASSIGQISPLHF. As DNA, the CDR3 is TGTGCCAGTAGTATTGGCCAGATTTCACCCCTCCACTTT. V gene TRBV19 combines with J gene TRBJ1-6; D gene uncertain. Germline CDR1 is LNHDA and CDR2 is SQIVND (reference sequence). The V gene lost 3 bases and the J gene lost 9 bases, with 9 bases spanning the gap. This CDR3 spans 13 amino acids.

V and J are TRBV14 and TRBJ1-1; TRBD1 is a possible D gene (5 bases). Germline loops: CDR1 SGHDN, CDR2 FVKESK. The germline V and J ends were trimmed by 4 bases and 5 bases, with 14 bases remaining between them. CDR3 length: 14 residues. Here the CDR3 DNA reads TGTGCCAGCAGCCTTTACGACGGGGGGACTGAAGCTTTCTTT. This codes for CASSLYDGGTEAFF.

This clone has a handful of counts. The rearrangement joins TRBV4-1 to TRBJ1-1, with D possibly being TRBD1 (6 bases). The CDR3 extends over 15 amino acids. Germline CDR1 reads MGHRA; CDR2 reads YSYEKL. V was trimmed by 3 bases and J by 8 bases, leaving 19 bases between them. The CDR3 bases are TGCGCCAGCAGCCAGGACAGTAGTCGGACTGGGGAAGCTTTCTTT. This codes for CASSQDSSRTGEAFF.

V is TRBV14 and J is TRBJ1-4; D gene ambiguous. CDR3 length equals 15 residues. The V gene's germline CDR1 is SGHDN and CDR2 FVKESK. Trimming pared 0 bases from V and 7 bases from J, leaving 12 bases between. The CDR3 DNA is TGTGCCAGCAGCCAAGAGCCGTCGAGGTTTGAAAAACTGTTTTTT. Translated, it gives CASSQEPSRFEKLFF.

J is TRBJ1-2 and V is TRBV11-1; D gene unclear. CDR3 length: 13 residues. Germline CDR1 is SGHAT and CDR2 is FQDESV (reference sequence). The ends were cut back, 2 bases at V and 3 bases at J, with 7 bases in the middle. The CDR3 loop is CASSLWSYYGYTF. As DNA, the CDR3 is TGTGCCAGCAGCTTATGGTCATACTATGGCTACACCTTC.

The chain links TRBV28 to TRBJ2-7, with 9 bases aligning to TRBD2. The germline V gene encodes CDR1 MDHEN and CDR2 SYDVKM. J was trimmed by 3 bases and V by 1 base; bases with no gene match: 7. The CDR3 totals 16 residues. CDR3 nucleotides: TGTGCCAGCAGTTTATACGGCGCGGGGGGGGTCTACGAGCAGTACTTC. Translation gives CASSLYGAGGVYEQYF. The full variable domain, its missing parts supplied by reference TRBV28 and TRBJ2-7, is DVKVTQSSRYLVKRTGEKVFLECVQDMDHENMFWYRQDPGLGLRLIYFSYDVKMKEKGDIPEGYSVSREKKERFSLILESASTNQTSMYLCASSLYGAGGVYEQYFGPGTRLTVT.

The rearrangement joins TRBV4-2 to TRBJ2-3; a weak D match, TRBD2 (6 bases). From germline, CDR1 is LGHNA and CDR2 YNFKEQ. The CDR3 has 16 amino acids. V lost 4 bases, J lost 0 bases, and 14 bases lay in between. The CDR3 protein is CASSPYFGTSTDTQYF. For the CDR3, the DNA is TGTGCCAGCAGCCCCTACTTCGGGACTAGCACAGATACGCAGTATTTT.

In DNA, the CDR3 is TGTGCCAGCAGCCCTAGCGGGGAAACAGATACGCAGTATTTT. It specifies CASSPSGETDTQYF. V usage is TRBV7-9 and J usage is TRBJ2-3; TRBD2 matches 9 bases. V shed 5 bases and J 3 bases; nucleotides not matched to a gene: 3. The germline gives CDR1 SEHNR, CDR2 FQNEAQ (reference sequence). The CDR3 has 14 residues.

The rearrangement joins TRBV21-1 to TRBJ2-3; TRBD1, the D gene given by the table, was not confirmed from the DNA. TRBV21-1 is tagged as a pseudogene. The CDR3 loop spans 16 amino acids. The CDR3 sequence: CASRRGDRGRGDTQYF. CDR3 nucleotide sequence: TGTGCCAGCAGAAGGGGGGACAGGGGGCGCGGAGATACGCAGTATTTT.

This chain links TRBV7-6 with TRBJ2-7, with 9 bases lining up with TRBD1. The CDR3 has 15 amino acids. Trimming at V came to 3 bases and at J to 3 bases, leaving 6 bases not matched to a gene. Germline CDR1 reads SGHVS; CDR2 reads FNYEAQ. The chain's CDR3 is CASSLSTGGNYEQYF. The CDR3 DNA follows: TGTGCCAGCAGCTTGTCCACAGGGGGCAACTACGAGCAGTACTTC.

The gene calls are TRBV5-4 and TRBJ2-3; D ambiguous. Germline V lookup: CDR1 SGHNT, CDR2 YYREEE (reference sequence). The CDR3 is made up of 16 amino acids. V lost 2 bases, J lost 0 bases, and 13 bases lay in between. CDR3 nucleotide sequence: TGTGCCAGCAGCTTACCGGGCCCTGCCAGCACAGATACGCAGTATTTT. Translated: CASSLPGPASTDTQYF.

The chain recombines TRBV5-4 with TRBJ2-7; 9 bases align to TRBD1. This CDR3 region has 15 residues. After removal of 2 bases from V and 5 bases from J, the junction contained 8 bases not matched to a gene. Germline V CDR1 and CDR2: SGHNT, YYREEE (reference sequence). CDR3 DNA sequence: TGTGCCAGCAGCTTACCGGGACAGGGAAGGAACGAGCAGTACTTC. Translated: CASSLPGQGRNEQYF.

This clone has just a few counts. This chain connects TRBV21-1 to TRBJ2-7; the table's D call, TRBD1, was not checked against the DNA. TRBV21-1 is described as a pseudogene. This CDR3 is built from 17 residues. The DNA for the CDR3 is TGTGCCAGCAGCAAAGGGGGACAGTGGCCCAGCCTGTTATCTACGTACTTC. It yields the protein CASSKGGQWPSLLSTYF.

This clone was observed once. V is TRBV27 and J is TRBJ1-5; TRBD1 aligns across 8 bases. CDR3 length equals 14 residues. With 5 bases clipped from V and 7 bases from J, the junction kept 7 bases outside the gene matches. Germline V gene sequence: CDR1 MNHEY, CDR2 SMNVEV (reference sequence). The CDR3 is CASSPDRGTQPQHF. CDR3 in DNA: TGTGCCAGCAGTCCAGACAGGGGAACGCAGCCCCAGCATTTT.

The rearrangement joins TRBV6-5 to TRBJ2-3; D might be TRBD1 (6 bases). The V gene's germline CDR1 is MNHEY and CDR2 SVGAGI. CDR3 size: 14 residues. The V gene lost 7 bases and the J gene lost 5 bases, with 16 bases spanning the gap. DNA for the CDR3: TGTGCCAGCACCCCATGGGGGACATTAGATACGCAGTATTTT. It yields the protein CASTPWGTLDTQYF.

The rearrangement joins TRBV7-9 to TRBJ2-5, with 13 positions matching TRBD2. V lost 6 bases and J lost 3; bases outside the gene matches: 10. Germline V gives CDR1 SEHNR, CDR2 FQNEAQ (reference sequence). This CDR3 contains 17 residues. The CDR3 DNA is TGTGCCAGCAGTATGCCGGGACTAGCGGGGACTAAAGAGACCCAGTACTTC. Amino acid sequence: CASSMPGLAGTKETQYF.

J is TRBJ2-1 and V is TRBV7-8; D may be TRBD2 (6 bases). The CDR3 totals 14 residues. Germline values: CDR1 SGHVS, CDR2 FQNEAQ. V shed 5 bases and J shed 10 bases, with 18 bases lying between them. This chain's CDR3 is CASSEGLPGREQFF. The CDR3 nucleotides are TGTGCCAGCAGCGAGGGACTCCCTGGACGAGAGCAGTTCTTC. Using reference TRBV7-8 and TRBJ2-1 for the parts outside the CDR3, the full variable domain is GAGVSQSPRYKVAKRGQDVALRCDPISGHVSLFWYQQALGQGPEFLTYFQNEAQLDKSGLPSDRFFAERPEGSVSTLKIQRTQQEDSAVYLCASSEGLPGREQFFGPGTRLTVL.

The gene calls are TRBV6-5 and TRBJ2-1, with 8 positions matching TRBD1. The junction had 4 bases not matched to a gene; V was cut back by 5 bases and J by 1 base. The V gene's germline CDR1 is MNHEY and CDR2 SVGAGI. This CDR3 spans 15 amino acids. The CDR3 region is CASSPGTGSYNEQFF. CDR3 coding DNA: TGTGCCAGCAGTCCCGGGACAGGTTCCTACAATGAGCAGTTCTTC.

The chain joins TRBV5-1 to TRBJ1-2, with 8 bases lining up with TRBD1. Unmatched junction bases numbered 2, after V lost 1 base and J lost 3 bases. Germline V CDR1 and CDR2: SGHRS, YFSETQ. The CDR3 sequence is 14 residues long. CDR3 sequence: CASSLLTGDYGYTF. The CDR3 DNA reads TGCGCCAGCAGCTTGCTGACAGGGGACTATGGCTACACCTTC.

V is TRBV7-8 and J is TRBJ1-1; D possibly corresponds to TRBD1 (5 bases). The CDR3 sequence is 13 residues long. Germline loops: CDR1 SGHVS, CDR2 FQNEAQ. The V gene lost 4 bases and the J gene lost 1 base, with 7 bases spanning the gap. The CDR3 loop is CASSSQGNTEAFF. CDR3 nucleotide sequence: TGTGCCAGCAGCTCCCAGGGGAACACTGAAGCTTTCTTT.

The chain is built from TRBV11-2 and TRBJ1-2; D uncertain. Germline loops: CDR1 SGHAT, CDR2 FQNNGV. V was shortened by 5 bases and J by 5 bases, with 15 bases between the two germline ends. The CDR3 contains 14 residues. In DNA form, the CDR3 reads TGTGCCAGCAGCGCCACGGGCGGGATGTATGGCTACACCTTC. Encoded protein: CASSATGGMYGYTF.

V is TRBV6-7 and J is TRBJ2-7; TRBD2 might be the D (6 bases). TRBV6-7 counts as an open reading frame of uncertain function. Trimming removed 2 bases at V and 1 base at J, with 18 bases between. CDR3 size: 17 residues. CDR3 sequence: CASSYLDQRGRSYEQYF. CDR3 DNA sequence: TGTGCCAGCAGTTACCTCGATCAACGGGGGAGGTCCTACGAGCAGTACTTC.

The chain recombines TRBV27 with TRBJ1-1, with D possibly being TRBD1 (5 bases). Germline loops: CDR1 MNHEY, CDR2 SMNVEV (reference sequence). CDR3 size: 13 residues. The V end was cut by 0 bases, the J end by 4 bases, with 6 bases between. The CDR3 sequence: CASSLSGLTEAFF. CDR3 coding DNA: TGTGCCAGCAGTTTATCGGGGCTCACTGAAGCTTTCTTT.

The J gene is TRBJ2-7, the V gene TRBV5-1, with TRBD1 matching 10 bases. V was pared by 3 bases and J by 6 bases, with 9 bases of the junction left unmatched. This CDR3 contains 15 residues. The germline CDR1 and CDR2 sequences are SGHRS and YFSETQ. This chain's CDR3 is CASSSPTGQGPEQYF. In DNA, the CDR3 is TGCGCCAGCAGCTCCCCCACGGGACAGGGGCCCGAGCAGTACTTC.

The V and J genes are TRBV11-2 and TRBJ2-2; D tentatively reads TRBD1 or TRBD2 (5 bases each). The CDR3 is 16 residues long. The V and J ends lost 4 bases and 3 bases respectively, with 15 bases between them. Germline V gives CDR1 SGHAT, CDR2 FQNNGV. CDR3 nucleotides: TGTGCCAGCAGCTACCCGGGGCTATCCTACACCGGGGAGCTGTTTTTT. This encodes CASSYPGLSYTGELFF.